The rows below give T cell receptor beta chains drawn from one sample of a study of blood T cell repertoires in COVID-19. Produced via immunoSEQ multiplex PCR; TCRdb's table is partial and in-frame only. This sample has about 150,000 clones; around 85% occur once, and the top ten carry about 3.9%. The sequencing sample was made of peripheral blood. These receptors originate from a woman aged 65 to 85 with acute or convalescent COVID-19. The CDR3 runs from the conserved cysteine through the conserved F or W. D genes are given only for firm matches. Clone size is stated in some rows and not others, as once, few, many or a class when expanded.

V gene	D gene	J gene	clone size	CDR3 DNA	CDR3 protein
TRBV4-2	TRBD1	TRBJ1-1	once	TGTGCCAGCAGCCAAGAGCTTTTTAGGGGGCGCATCGGCACTGAAGCTTTCTTT	CASSQELFRGRIGTEAFF
TRBV5-1	TRBD1	TRBJ2-1	few	TGCGCCAGCAGCTTGGGGACAGGGAAAGGGGATGAGCAGTTCTTC	CASSLGTGKGDEQFF
TRBV4-2	TRBD1	TRBJ1-2	NA	TGTGCCAGCAGCCAAGCCGGGACAGGGATTCATGGCTACACCTTC	CASSQAGTGIHGYTF
TRBV30	TRBD2	TRBJ2-7	NA	TGTGCCTGGAGGGGGGGGGTCGGAACGTACTTC	CAWRGGVGTYF
TRBV7-9	NA	TRBJ2-6	NA	TGTGCCAGCAGCTCTTCTAGGGGCGTAGTCTCAGGTGGGGCCAACGTCCTGACTTTC	CASSSSRGVVSGGANVLTF
TRBV28	TRBD2	TRBJ2-1	NA	TGTGCCAGCAGTTTACGACTAGCGGGTTACAATGAGCAGTTCTTC	CASSLRLAGYNEQFF
TRBV2	TRBD1	TRBJ1-1	NA	TGTGCCAGCAGAGGCGACAGGGCCACTGAAGCTTTCTTT	CASRGDRATEAFF
TRBV29-1	TRBD1	TRBJ1-2	NA	TGCAGCGTGCGCTCCCTGGGACAGGGTTTTGGCTACACCTTC	CSVRSLGQGFGYTF
TRBV4-1	TRBD1	TRBJ1-6	NA	TGCGCCAGCAGCCACTGGGGACAGGGGGATAATTCACCCCTCCACTTT	CASSHWGQGDNSPLHF
TRBV6-1	NA	TRBJ1-1	NA	TGTGCCAGCAGTGAACATAAAGGGGGAGAAGCTTTCTTT	CASSEHKGGEAFF
TRBV5-1	TRBD1	TRBJ2-7	once	TGCGCCAGCAGCAACTCCGGGACAGGGAGGGAGCAGTACTTC	CASSNSGTGREQYF
TRBV7-6	TRBD2	TRBJ2-1	once	TGTGCCAGCAGCACAACAGTGGGGACTAGCGGGGGGGCTTACAATGAGCAGTTCTTC	CASSTTVGTSGGAYNEQFF
TRBV7-9	NA	TRBJ2-7	few	TGTGCCAGCAGCTTAGGAGCCTACGAGCAGTACTTC	CASSLGAYEQYF
TRBV5-5	TRBD1	TRBJ2-7	NA	TGTGCCAGCAGCCGGGCTGGGACAGGGGCGTACGAGCAGTACTTC	CASSRAGTGAYEQYF
TRBV6-5	TRBD1	TRBJ1-6	NA	TGTGCCAGCAGTTACTCCGACAGGGTGAATTCACCCCTCCACTTT	CASSYSDRVNSPLHF
TRBV6-2/TRBV6-3	NA	TRBJ2-3	NA	TGTGCCAGCAGTTACTCGAACGGGAGTTTAATTACGCAGTATTTT	CASSYSNGSLITQYF
TRBV10-3	TRBD2	TRBJ2-2	NA	TGTGCCATCACCCATTCGGGCGGGAGAGGTACCGGGGAGCTGTTTTTT	CAITHSGGRGTGELFF
TRBV18	TRBD2	TRBJ2-5	NA	TGTGCCAGCTCACCGAAGCGGGAGCGGGGGGAGACCCAGTACTTC	CASSPKRERGETQYF
TRBV7-2	NA	TRBJ2-5	NA	TGTGCCAGCAGCTTAGGCAGGGGACCGGAGACCCAGTACTTC	CASSLGRGPETQYF
TRBV7-2	NA	TRBJ1-5	NA	TGTGCCAGCAGCCAACATGAGAGGGAGCTGAAGGACAATCAGCCCCAGCATTTT	CASSQHERELKDNQPQHF
TRBV28	TRBD1	TRBJ2-7	NA	TGTGCCAGCACCGCCGTAGGACAGGGGGCGCGCAACGAGCAGTACTTC	CASTAVGQGARNEQYF
TRBV2	NA	TRBJ1-5	NA	TGTGCCAGCAGTGAATCGGGGGGCGGTCAGCCCCAGCATTTT	CASSESGGGQPQHF
TRBV4-2	NA	TRBJ1-6	once	TGTGCCAGCAGCCCTGAACCGGATTCACCCCTCCACTTT	CASSPEPDSPLHF
TRBV6-5	NA	TRBJ1-1	NA	TGTGCCAGCAGCGTCGACAGGACAAACACTGAAGCTTTCTTT	CASSVDRTNTEAFF
TRBV5-1	NA	TRBJ1-5	NA	TGCGCCAGCAGCTTGGTGTCAGGGATGCAGCCCCAGCATTTT	CASSLVSGMQPQHF
TRBV5-1	TRBD1	TRBJ2-7	NA	TGCGCCAGCAGCCCGGGACAGGGATCCTACGAGCAGTACTTC	CASSPGQGSYEQYF
TRBV15	TRBD2	TRBJ2-1	NA	TGTGCCACCAGCAGAGATAGGTTAGCGGGAGTAAAGTTCTTC	CATSRDRLAGVKFF
TRBV6-5	TRBD1	TRBJ1-1	NA	TGTGCCGGGGGACAGCCCCTGAACACTGAAGCTTTCTTT	CAGGQPLNTEAFF
TRBV3-1/TRBV3-2	NA	TRBJ1-1	NA	TGTGCCAGCAGCCCCTCACATAACACTGAAGCTTTCTTT	CASSPSHNTEAFF
TRBV7-2	TRBD2	TRBJ2-7	NA	TGTGCCAGCAGCTTACGGGCGGGAGGGCGGTACGAGCAGTACTTC	CASSLRAGGRYEQYF
TRBV11-3	NA	TRBJ2-6	NA	TGTGCCAGCAGCTTAGGAGGGCCTGGGGCCAACGTCCTGACTTTC	CASSLGGPGANVLTF
TRBV7-3	NA	TRBJ2-1	few	TGTGCCAGCAGCCAAAGTACATCCAATGAGCAGTTCTTC	CASSQSTSNEQFF
TRBV4-1	NA	TRBJ2-5	NA	TGCGCCAGCAGCCAAGTGTGGGAGGAGACCCAGTACTTC	CASSQVWEETQYF
TRBV20-1	NA	TRBJ1-2	NA	TGCAGTGCTAGTCTTTCAAATAGCTATGGCTACACCTTC	CSASLSNSYGYTF
TRBV18	TRBD1	TRBJ1-2	NA	TGTGCCAGCTCACCCCGACAGGGAGACTATGGCTACACCTTC	CASSPRQGDYGYTF
TRBV12-3/TRBV12-4	TRBD1	TRBJ1-6	NA	TGTGCCAGCAGCGGACAGGGTGTTTCACCCCTCCACTTT	CASSGQGVSPLHF
TRBV28	NA	TRBJ1-1	NA	TGTGCCAGCAGTCCCAGAGGACAGTCGAACACTGAAGCTTTCTTT	CASSPRGQSNTEAFF